This TCR beta chain was retrieved from a study of identical twins. CDR1 and CDR2 (germline): ENHRY, SYGVKD. Deletions cut 5 bases from V and 0 bases from J, with 13 bases between. The CDR3 runs to 15 residues. TCRdb passed the 5' RACE reads through MiXCR, listing each CDR3 protein once. The sample has more than 1.5 million distinct CDR3 sequences, 32% seen once. The TCR sequence derives from a newborn girl in good health. Sequenced sample: cord blood. V gene TRBV10-3 combines with J gene TRBJ1-2; D call uncertain. The DNA for the CDR3 is TGTGCCATCAGTCTCGGAGCGGGCTCTAACTATGGCTACACCTTC. This gives the protein CAISLGAGSNYGYTF.